This entry concerns a single TCR beta chain. Other DNA sequences of this sample code for an identical CDR3. Germline CDR1 MNHEY, CDR2 SMNVEV (reference sequence). This CDR3 is built from 13 residues. Trimming cost V 6 bases and J 4 bases, with 12 bases left between them. This entry comes from a study of blood T cell repertoires in COVID-19. Study overall: Researchers got acute and convalescent COVID-19 samples from the United States, Italy and Spain. Sources were T cells, B-cell-depleted T cells, or PBMCs; the material itself was cDNA or gDNA.

Original handling: Counts of nucleated cells, estimated from reference gene primer amplification, were obtained. The data were produced by immunoSEQ multiplex PCR, yet TCRdb's version contains in-frame clones alone and is incomplete. For V, J and clone size, that table is used; D and trimming come from the DNA. The table records 150,000 to 200,000 clones, approximately 85% of them present only once. The J gene is TRBJ1-1, the V gene TRBV27; D unresolved. This sequence was found in a human donor with active or convalescent COVID-19. The donor label of this sample is uncertain. Sequencing was performed on peripheral blood. The DNA of the CDR3 is TGTGCCAGCAGAAACAGAGGAGGCACTGAAGCTTTCTTT. The encoded protein is CASRNRGGTEAFF.